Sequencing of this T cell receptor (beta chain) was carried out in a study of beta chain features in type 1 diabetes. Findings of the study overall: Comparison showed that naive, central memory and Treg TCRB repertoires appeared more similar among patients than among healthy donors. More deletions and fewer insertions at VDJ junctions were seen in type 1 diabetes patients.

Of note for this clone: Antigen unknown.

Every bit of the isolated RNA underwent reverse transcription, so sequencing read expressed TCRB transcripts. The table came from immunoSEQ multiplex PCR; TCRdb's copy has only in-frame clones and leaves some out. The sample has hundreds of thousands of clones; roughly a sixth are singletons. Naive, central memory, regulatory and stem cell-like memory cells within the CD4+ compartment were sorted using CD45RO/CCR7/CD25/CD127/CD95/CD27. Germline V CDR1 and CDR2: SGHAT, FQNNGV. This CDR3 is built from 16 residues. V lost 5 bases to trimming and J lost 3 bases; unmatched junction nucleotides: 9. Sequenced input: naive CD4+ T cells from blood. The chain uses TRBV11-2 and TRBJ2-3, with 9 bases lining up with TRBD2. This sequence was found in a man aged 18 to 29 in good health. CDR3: CASSRLPSGVTDTQYF. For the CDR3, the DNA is TGTGCCAGCAGCCGTCTGCCTAGCGGGGTTACAGATACGCAGTATTTT.